The 9 T cell receptor beta chains reported below all come from one sample, sequenced in a study of shared clonotypes between healthy human individuals. Profiled with immunoSEQ multiplex PCR; TCRdb holds only in-frame clones, not every one. Here the sample spans fewer than 1.6 million clones, about 98.5% being singletons. The sequencing sample was made of naive CD4+ T cells sorted from blood. Subset: CD45RA+ positively selected. The receptors were gathered from a man younger than 40 in good health.

The genes are TRBV11-1 and TRBJ2-7, with TRBD1 matching over 10 bases. Per the germline V gene, CDR1 is SGHAT and CDR2 is FQDESV (reference sequence). The CDR3 length is 17 residues. V trimming: 2 bases; J trimming: 5 bases; junction bases outside the gene matches: 12. CDR3 protein: CASSLNPPGTGAHEQYF. The CDR3 DNA is TGTGCCAGCAGCTTAAACCCCCCCGGGACAGGGGCTCACGAGCAGTACTTC. Supplemented by reference TRBV11-1 and TRBJ2-7, the full variable domain reads EAEVAQSPRYKITEKSQAVAFWCDPISGHATLYWYRQILGQGPELLVQFQDESVVDDSQLPKDRFSAERLKGVDSTLKIQPAELGDSAMYLCASSLNPPGTGAHEQYFGPGTRLTVT.

The V gene is TRBV7-2, the J gene TRBJ1-1, with TRBD1 identical over 12 bases. V was clipped by 8 bases and J by 8 bases; unmatched bases: 9. The CDR3 runs 14 residues. Per germline, CDR1 SGHTA and CDR2 FQGNSA. In DNA, the CDR3 is TGTGCCAGCCGGCCAGGGACAGGGGGCTTGGAAGCTTTCTTT. Residues: CASRPGTGGLEAFF.

This rearrangement joins TRBV7-3 to TRBJ2-7, with D perhaps matching TRBD2 (5 bases). Germline assignment: CDR1 SGHTA and CDR2 FQGTGA. The CDR3 is made up of 13 amino acids. V gave up 3 bases and J gave up 0 bases, with 6 bases separating them. CDR3 in amino acids: CASSLDSSYEQYF. The CDR3 coding sequence is TGTGCCAGCAGCTTGGACTCCTCCTACGAGCAGTACTTC.

This sequence joins TRBV9 and TRBJ2-3; D possibly corresponds to TRBD2 (6 bases). The CDR3 runs to 16 residues. Trimming took 4 bases from V and 2 from J, leaving 17 bases between them. The germline CDR1 and CDR2 sequences are SGDLS and YYNGEE. CDR3 region: CASSPTVAGSTDTQYF. CDR3 bases: TGTGCCAGCAGCCCAACCGTGGCGGGGTCCACAGATACGCAGTATTTT.

The V gene is TRBV7-9, the J gene TRBJ2-3, with D hard to call. Germline CDR1 reads SEHNR; CDR2 reads FQNEAQ (reference sequence). The CDR3 has 14 amino acids. V lost 0 bases and J lost 0, with 4 bases in between. The CDR3 loop reads CASSLAHSTDTQYF. CDR3 coding DNA: TGTGCCAGCAGCTTAGCGCACAGCACAGATACGCAGTATTTT. Full variable domain (remainder filled in from reference TRBV7-9 and TRBJ2-3): DTGVSQNPRHKITKRGQNVTFRCDPISEHNRLYWYRQTLGQGPEFLTYFQNEAQLEKSRLLSDRFSAERPKGSFSTLEIQRTEQGDSAMYLCASSLAHSTDTQYFGPGTRLTVL.

This clone was seen just once. This chain connects TRBV28 to TRBJ2-1; D tentatively fits TRBD1 or TRBD2 (5 bases each). V lost 5 bases and J lost 3, with 17 bases in between. In germline, CDR1 is MDHEN, CDR2 SYDVKM. The length of the CDR3 is 16 residues. CDR3 nucleotide sequence: TGTGCCAGCAGTCCTCTTGGGGACGGGATCTACAATGAGCAGTTCTTC. Amino acid sequence: CASSPLGDGIYNEQFF.

As to this clone: Different DNA sequences within this sample yield the same CDR3. This sequence joins TRBV18 and TRBJ1-2; D is perhaps TRBD1 (5 bases). The CDR3 covers 14 residues. Trimming removed 3 bases at V and 8 bases at J, with 16 bases between. The germline V gene encodes CDR1 KGHSH and CDR2 LQKENI. The CDR3 loop reads CASSPGTASLGYTF. CDR3 nucleotide sequence: TGTGCCAGCTCACCCGGGACGGCGAGTCTCGGCTACACCTTC.

This rearrangement joins TRBV28 to TRBJ2-5, with unresolved D. This CDR3 spans 12 amino acids. V was pared by 7 bases and J by 9 bases, with 15 bases between. The V gene's germline CDR1 is MDHEN and CDR2 SYDVKM. The CDR3 DNA reads TGTGCCAGCAATTCAGGACGGCGCGCCCAGTACTTC. This translates into CASNSGRRAQYF.

The rearrangement joins TRBV2 to TRBJ1-5, with TRBD1 as a possible D gene (5 bases). Per germline, CDR1 SNHLY and CDR2 FYNNEI. CDR3 size: 15 residues. V was trimmed by 6 bases and J by 1 base, leaving 13 bases between them. This CDR3 reads CASSLRGGSNQPQHF. The CDR3 DNA is TGTGCCAGCAGCCTACGGGGGGGGAGCAATCAGCCCCAGCATTTT.